The T cell receptor (beta chain) described here comes from a study of cytomegalovirus exposure and HLA in healthy donors. 13 Jbeta primers and 60 Vbeta primers were used for the PCR. Profiled with immunoSEQ multiplex PCR; TCRdb holds only in-frame clones, not every one. The data show some 130,000 clones, around 80% seen once. This clone was seen a few times. The V gene lost 4 bases and the J gene lost 1 base, with 18 bases spanning the gap. This CDR3 has 16 residues. Looked up from germline, CDR1 is SGHTS and CDR2 is YDEGEE. The chain uses TRBV5-8 and TRBJ2-7, with a tentative D call TRBD2 (5 bases). The material sequenced was PBMCs. This receptor was identified in a female donor in good health and CMV-seronegative. The CDR3 reads CASSGRGLFSSYEQYF. The CDR3 nucleotides are TGTGCCAGCAGCGGCAGAGGACTCTTCAGTTCCTACGAGCAGTACTTC.